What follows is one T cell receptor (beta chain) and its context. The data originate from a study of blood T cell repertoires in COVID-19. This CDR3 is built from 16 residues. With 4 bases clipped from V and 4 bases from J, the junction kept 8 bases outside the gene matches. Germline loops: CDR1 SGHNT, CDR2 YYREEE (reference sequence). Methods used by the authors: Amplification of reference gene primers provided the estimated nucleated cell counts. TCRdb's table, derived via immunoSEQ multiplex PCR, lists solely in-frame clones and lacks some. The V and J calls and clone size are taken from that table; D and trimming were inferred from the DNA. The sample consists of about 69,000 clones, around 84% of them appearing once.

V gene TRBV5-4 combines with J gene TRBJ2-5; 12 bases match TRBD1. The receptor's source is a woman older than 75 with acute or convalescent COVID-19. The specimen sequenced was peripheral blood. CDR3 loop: CASSPGTGGFIETQYF. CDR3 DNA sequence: TGTGCCAGCAGCCCGGGGACAGGGGGCTTTATAGAGACCCAGTACTTC.